These 22 T cell receptor beta chains were all obtained from the same sample, sequenced in a study of shared clonotypes between healthy human individuals. CD45RO negativity and positive selection for CCR7 defined naive CD8 cells, a population that excluded terminally differentiated effector memory CD45RA+ cells. The repertoire was sequenced with immunoSEQ multiplex PCR; TCRdb's copy has only in-frame clones and lacks some. Here the sample spans about 2 million clones, around 96% being singletons. The specimen sequenced was naive CD8+ T cells sorted from blood. The receptors here all came from a man between 18 and 35 years old in good health.

The chain is built from TRBV20-1 and TRBJ2-7, with D possibly TRBD1 on 6 matching bases. Germline values: CDR1 DFQATT, CDR2 SNEGSKA (reference sequence). Trimming left V 6 bases short and J 5 bases short, with 11 bases between. The CDR3 is made up of 11 amino acids. The CDR3 DNA follows: TGCAGTGCCACCCAGGGGCACGAGCAGTACTTC. Its protein is CSATQGHEQYF.

This chain connects TRBV9 to TRBJ2-2; the match to TRBD2 covers 8 bases. The CDR3 loop spans 19 amino acids. The V and J ends lost 0 bases and 0 bases, in that order; junction bases with no gene match: 10. Germline assignment: CDR1 SGDLS and CDR2 YYNGEE. CDR3 sequence reads: CASSVAAGGPTANTGELFF. The CDR3 coding sequence is TGTGCCAGCAGCGTAGCTGCGGGGGGTCCCACGGCGAACACCGGGGAGCTGTTTTTT.

This sequence joins TRBV7-9 and TRBJ1-2; TRBD1 matches 7 bases. V gave up 1 base and J gave up 12 bases; unmatched junction bases: 8. The CDR3 has 13 residues. Germline-derived CDR1 and CDR2 are SEHNR and FQNEAQ (reference sequence). CDR3 amino acids: CASSLVGGQQNTF. In nucleotides, the CDR3 is TGTGCCAGCAGCTTAGTGGGGGGACAGCAGAACACCTTC.

The rearrangement links TRBV10-2 to TRBJ1-6, with a tentative D call TRBD1 (6 bases). The V end lost 2 bases, the J end lost 10 bases, and 12 bases lay between the germline ends. Germline assignment: CDR1 WSHSY and CDR2 SAAADI. The CDR3 is 14 residues long. CDR3 region: CASSEVGAVSPLHF. The CDR3 nucleotides read TGCGCCAGCAGTGAGGTGGGGGCAGTGTCACCCCTCCACTTT.

V usage is TRBV6-5 and J usage is TRBJ1-1; no reliable D call. CDR3 length equals 12 residues. Between the trimmed V and J ends, which lost 7 bases and 2 bases, there was a span of 8 bases. Germline CDR1 reads MNHEY; CDR2 reads SVGAGI. The CDR3 is CASIRGNTEAFF. In DNA, the CDR3 is TGTGCCAGCATCCGGGGAAACACTGAAGCTTTCTTT.

The genes are TRBV7-3 and TRBJ1-6; 7 bases fit TRBD1. Germline assignment: CDR1 SGHTA and CDR2 FQGTGA. Germline trimming cut 3 bases from V and 6 bases from J; bases unmatched to any gene: 5. The CDR3 totals 15 residues. The CDR3 nucleotides are TGTGCCAGCAGCTTTAACAGGGGAGGTAATTCACCCCTCCACTTT. It is translated as CASSFNRGGNSPLHF.

V gene TRBV19 combines with J gene TRBJ2-4; D may match TRBD1 or TRBD2 (7 bases each). The V end lost 8 bases, the J end lost 8 bases, and 16 bases lay between the germline ends. The CDR3 extends over 13 amino acids. Germline V gives CDR1 LNHDA, CDR2 SQIVND (reference sequence). The CDR3 sequence: CASQFRGGDIQYF. CDR3 nucleotide sequence: TGTGCCAGTCAATTCAGGGGGGGAGACATTCAGTACTTC.

V and J are TRBV7-3 and TRBJ2-7, with 9 bases aligning to TRBD2. The CDR3 length is 14 residues. V lost 5 bases, J lost 2 bases, and 4 bases stayed unmatched. The V gene's germline CDR1 is SGHTA and CDR2 FQGTGA. The CDR3 DNA follows: TGTGCCAGCAGCCCAGGGACTAGCACCTACGAGCAGTACTTC. It translates to CASSPGTSTYEQYF.

The chain is built from TRBV1 and TRBJ2-1. TRBV1 is shown as a pseudogene. The CDR3 is 15 residues long. The CDR3 is CTSSCKISEYNEQFF. The CDR3 DNA reads TGCACCAGCAGCTGCAAGATATCCGAATACAATGAGCAGTTCTTC.

V and J are TRBV4-3 and TRBJ2-7, with no clear D. The germline CDR1 and CDR2 sequences are LGHNA and YSLEER. Trimming took 1 base from V and 3 from J, leaving 16 bases between them. The CDR3 covers 16 residues. CDR3 amino acids: CASSQGTEAVSYEQYF. CDR3 DNA: TGCGCCAGCAGCCAAGGGACCGAGGCGGTGAGCTACGAGCAGTACTTC.

The rearrangement joins TRBV4-1 to TRBJ1-1; a possible D gene is TRBD1 (5 bases). CDR3 size: 14 residues. Trimming removed 1 base from V and 8 bases from J, with 14 bases in between. Germline lookup yields CDR1 MGHRA and CDR2 YSYEKL. As DNA, the CDR3 is TGCGCCAGCAGCCAAGGACAGAGGGCCGCGGAAGCTTTCTTT. Amino acid sequence: CASSQGQRAAEAFF.

The chain is built from TRBV7-9 and TRBJ1-4; 7 bases align to TRBD1. Germline V gives CDR1 SEHNR, CDR2 FQNEAQ (reference sequence). The J segment lost 0 bases and the V segment lost 5 bases, leaving 3 bases of the junction unmatched. The CDR3 sequence is 15 residues long. This CDR3 reads CASSPQGATNEKLFF. The CDR3 DNA reads TGTGCCAGCAGCCCTCAGGGGGCAACTAATGAAAAACTGTTTTTT.

The chain uses TRBV27 and TRBJ2-3; unclear D gene. V was clipped by 6 bases and J by 5 bases, with 15 bases between them. The CDR3 contains 14 residues. Per germline, CDR1 MNHEY and CDR2 SMNVEV (reference sequence). Here the CDR3 reads CASRPFNRRDTQYF. In DNA form, the CDR3 reads TGTGCCAGCAGGCCCTTTAATAGGCGAGATACGCAGTATTTT.

The chain has TRBV13 and TRBJ1-1, with 7 bases aligning to TRBD1. CDR3 length: 14 residues. V gave up 0 bases and J gave up 4 bases; unmatched junction bases: 2. Germline lookup yields CDR1 PRHDT and CDR2 FYEKMQ (reference sequence). CDR3 sequence (DNA): TGTGCCAGCAGCTTAGGGCCAGGGGGCACTGAAGCTTTCTTT. Encoded protein: CASSLGPGGTEAFF.

This chain connects TRBV30 to TRBJ2-7, with 9 positions matching TRBD1. This CDR3 has 16 residues. V shed 5 bases and J 2 bases; nucleotides not matched to a gene: 13. Germline V lookup: CDR1 GTSNPN, CDR2 SVGIG (reference sequence). DNA for the CDR3: TGTGCCTGGGGAGGGACGCTAGGGACAGGGACCTACGAGCAGTACTTC. It translates to CAWGGTLGTGTYEQYF.

The rearrangement joins TRBV5-8 to TRBJ1-5; 9 nucleotides align to TRBD1. The CDR3 is 13 amino acids. CDR1 SGHTS and CDR2 YDEGEE come from the germline V gene. V lost 7 bases, J lost 4 bases, and 3 bases stayed unmatched. CDR3 loop: CASDRGINQPQHF. Here the CDR3 DNA reads TGTGCCAGCGACAGGGGGATAAATCAGCCCCAGCATTTT.

The V call is TRBV19, the J call TRBJ2-7, with D uncertain. V lost 2 bases and J 5 bases, leaving 10 bases between the germline ends. The germline V gene encodes CDR1 LNHDA and CDR2 SQIVND (reference sequence). The CDR3 is 13 amino acids. The CDR3 DNA is TGTGCCAGTAGTATAATAGGGTGGGACGAGCAGTACTTC. Its protein is CASSIIGWDEQYF.

The chain recombines TRBV5-4 with TRBJ2-2; D is unresolved. CDR1 is SGHNT and CDR2 is YYREEE in the germline V gene (reference sequence). There are 13 residues in the CDR3. Trimming took off 2 bases at V and 0 bases at J, with 2 bases between the two ends. For the CDR3, the DNA is TGTGCCAGCAGCTTAACGAACACCGGGGAGCTGTTTTTT. Translating gives CASSLTNTGELFF.

The chain employs TRBV10-2 and TRBJ2-1; 10 bases fit TRBD2. The CDR3 contains 16 residues. The V and J ends lost 6 bases and 0 bases, in that order; junction bases with no gene match: 5. CDR1 is WSHSY, CDR2 SAAADI, per germline. The CDR3 region is CASRGTSESSYNEQFF. The CDR3 coding sequence is TGCGCCAGCAGGGGGACTAGCGAAAGCTCCTACAATGAGCAGTTCTTC.

As concerns this clone: At the DNA level, this CDR3 is encoded by other sequences in the same sample as well. The rearrangement joins TRBV11-2 to TRBJ2-7; D is unclear. The V gene's germline CDR1 is SGHAT and CDR2 FQNNGV. Trimming took off 1 base at V and 1 base at J, with 5 bases between the two ends. This CDR3 is built from 13 residues. Here the CDR3 DNA reads TGTGCCAGCAGCTTAGCGGAGTCCTACGAGCAGTACTTC. This gives the protein CASSLAESYEQYF.

The chain is built from TRBV12-5 and TRBJ2-3; unclear D gene. The germline V and J ends were trimmed by 1 base and 2 bases, with 7 bases remaining between them. CDR3 length: 14 residues. Germline CDR1 is LGHNT and CDR2 is FRNRAP. CDR3 sequence (DNA): TGTGCTAGTGGTTTGGCGGACCCCACAGATACGCAGTATTTT. Translating it yields CASGLADPTDTQYF. Full variable domain (rest looked up from reference TRBV12-5 and TRBJ2-3): DARVTQTPRHKVTEMGQEVTMRCQPILGHNTVFWYRQTMMQGLELLAYFRNRAPLDDSGMPKDRFSAEMPDATLATLKIQPSEPRDSAVYFCASGLADPTDTQYFGPGTRLTVL.

The gene calls are TRBV7-8 and TRBJ1-1; tentative D call: TRBD1 (6 bases). Germline-derived CDR1 and CDR2 are SGHVS and FQNEAQ. The CDR3 spans 13 residues. Trimming shortened V by 7 bases and J by 1 base, and 10 bases separated the two germline ends. CDR3 amino acids: CASITGPNTEAFF. For the CDR3, the DNA is TGTGCCAGCATCACAGGGCCGAACACTGAAGCTTTCTTT.